The 7 T cell receptor beta chains reported below all come from one sample, sequenced in a study of identical twins. TCRdb independently ran MiXCR on the 5' RACE reads; one entry per CDR3 protein. The sample includes about 690,000 distinct CDR3 sequences, around 5.7% seen only once; the top ten take approximately 2%. Specimen: naive T cells sorted from blood. All receptors derive from a young man in good health.

This clonotype was observed a handful of times. The J gene is TRBJ2-7, the V gene TRBV6-1; maybe TRBD1 (6 bases). This CDR3 has 14 amino acids. Trimming cost V 11 bases and J 0 bases, with 17 bases left between them. Germline V gene lookup returns CDR1 MNHNS and CDR2 SASEGT. CDR3 coding DNA: TGTGCCGGAGAAACAGGGAAGCCCTCCTACGAGCAGTACGTC. Its protein is CAGETGKPSYEQYV.

This clonotype was found many times. J is TRBJ2-2 and V is TRBV20-1; TRBD2 matches 7 bases. The CDR3 consists of 15 residues. V shed 2 bases and J 4 bases; nucleotides not matched to a gene: 7. The germline V gene has CDR1 DFQATT and CDR2 SNEGSKA (reference sequence). The CDR3, as DNA: TGCAGTGCTAGAAGGACTAGTACGGTCACCGGGGAGCTGTTTTTT. Its translation: CSARRTSTVTGELFF.

The chain recombines TRBV7-8 with TRBJ1-1; D unclear. CDR3 size: 14 residues. With 6 bases removed from V and 0 bases from J, the gap between germline ends came to 11 bases. Per germline, CDR1 SGHVS and CDR2 FQNEAQ. The CDR3 here is CASSQGPVNTEAFF. The CDR3 DNA reads TGTGCCAGCAGTCAAGGGCCCGTGAACACTGAAGCTTTCTTT.

The genes are TRBV28 and TRBJ1-6, with D possibly TRBD1 on 6 matching bases. The CDR3 sequence is 16 residues long. Germline V gene sequence: CDR1 MDHEN, CDR2 SYDVKM. Trimming pared 2 bases from V and 5 bases from J, leaving 13 bases between. The CDR3 nucleotides are TGTGCCAGCAGTTTACCTTGGACAGCGAATAATTCACCCCTCCACTTT. Encoded protein: CASSLPWTANNSPLHF.

The rearrangement joins TRBV18 to TRBJ2-7; D perhaps matches TRBD2 (5 bases). Trimming shortened V by 2 bases and J by 4 bases, and 9 bases separated the two germline ends. The CDR3 consists of 13 residues. Looked up from germline, CDR1 is KGHSH and CDR2 is LQKENI. The CDR3 sequence is CASSPTAGYEQYV. The DNA of the CDR3 is TGTGCCAGCTCACCAACGGCGGGTTACGAGCAGTACGTC.

The table lists this clonotype with a few counts. The genes are TRBV11-2 and TRBJ1-1; D ambiguous. This CDR3 is 12 amino acids long. Germline loops: CDR1 SGHAT, CDR2 FQNNGV. The germline V and J ends were trimmed by 3 bases and 10 bases, with 12 bases remaining between them. The CDR3: CASSFVGEGAFF. CDR3 sequence (DNA): TGTGCCAGCAGCTTTGTTGGGGAAGGAGCTTTCTTT.

This clonotype was found many times. The chain couples TRBV4-3 to TRBJ2-7, with 9 positions matching TRBD1. V lost 1 base, J lost 6 bases, and 10 bases stayed unmatched. Germline values: CDR1 LGHNA, CDR2 YSLEER. This CDR3 region has 16 residues. The CDR3 coding sequence is TGCGCCAGCAGCCAAGCGACAGGGGGATTGATAACCGAGCAGTACTTC. This translates into CASSQATGGLITEQYF.